These 32 T cell receptor beta chains came from one sample sequenced in a study of T cells in tuberculosis. Produced via immunoSEQ multiplex PCR; TCRdb's table is partial and in-frame only. The table shows 37,000 or so clones, with around 92% occurring only once. The sequencing sample was made of PBMCs. The origin of the receptors is a donor between 10 and 35 years old with latent tuberculosis or without tuberculosis infection. Some clones in this sample may be carry-over from other donors' samples.

This rearrangement joins TRBV5-1 to TRBJ1-2; D gene unclear. Germline lookup yields CDR1 SGHRS and CDR2 YFSETQ. CDR3 length: 15 residues. V lost 1 base to trimming and J lost 7 bases, with 17 bases between them. CDR3 DNA: TGCGCCAGCAGCTTGTATGCAGACTCCCCGGGTGGCTACACCTTC. This encodes CASSLYADSPGGYTF.

This clone was observed once. This chain's CDR3 is CASSSRTEAVTEAFF. CDR3 DNA: TGTGCCAGCAGTTCAAGGACGGAGGCGGTTACTGAAGCTTTCTTT. V is TRBV27 and J is TRBJ1-1; D remains unclear. Germline CDR1 is MNHEY and CDR2 is SMNVEV (reference sequence). CDR3 length: 15 amino acids. V was trimmed by 4 bases and J by 5 bases, leaving 17 bases between them.

The chain carries TRBV2 and TRBJ1-1, with D possibly being TRBD1 (5 bases). V lost 5 bases to trimming and J lost 9 bases, with 10 bases between them. The CDR3 runs 11 residues. Germline-derived CDR1 and CDR2 are SNHLY and FYNNEI. This CDR3 is CASSQGYQAFF. CDR3 DNA: TGTGCCAGCAGTCAGGGTTATCAAGCTTTCTTT.

The chain has TRBV19 and TRBJ1-5; TRBD1 matches 9 bases. Germline V lookup: CDR1 LNHDA, CDR2 SQIVND (reference sequence). The trim removed 6 bases at V and 4 bases at J, leaving 4 bases unmatched. The CDR3 covers 14 residues. DNA of the CDR3: TGTGCCAGTAGCCCCGGGACAGGGAATCAGCCCCAGCATTTT. Its protein product is CASSPGTGNQPQHF. The full variable domain, with the rest looked up from reference TRBV19 and TRBJ1-5, is DGGITQSPKYLFRKEGQNVTLSCEQNLNHDAMYWYRQDPGQGLRLIYYSQIVNDFQKGDIAEGYSVSREKKESFPLTVTSAQKNPTAFYLCASSPGTGNQPQHFGDGTRLSIL.

The J gene is TRBJ2-3, the V gene TRBV6-6, with D unresolved. The CDR3 is 15 residues long. Germline values: CDR1 MNHNY, CDR2 SVGAGI (reference sequence). Trimming cost V 1 base and J 1 base, with 9 bases left between them. Here the CDR3 reads CASSYWAGGTDTQYF. CDR3 coding DNA: TGTGCCAGCAGTTACTGGGCAGGTGGCACAGATACGCAGTATTTT.

This sequence joins TRBV25-1 and TRBJ2-6; D gene ambiguous. Per the germline V gene, CDR1 is MGHDK and CDR2 is SYGVNS. The CDR3 totals 16 residues. Deletions cut 6 bases from V and 1 base from J, with 13 bases between. CDR3 coding DNA: TGTGCCAGCAGCGGAGATGTGGTTTCTGGGGCCAACGTCCTGACTTTC. Protein: CASSGDVVSGANVLTF.

This clone was counted a single time. The rearrangement joins TRBV2 to TRBJ1-1; D gene uncertain. Germline loops: CDR1 SNHLY, CDR2 FYNNEI. CDR3 size: 13 residues. V was pared by 1 base and J by 6 bases, with 9 bases between. In DNA, the CDR3 is TGTGCCAGCAGTGAAGAGAGGCGGGCTGAAGCTTTCTTT. Translation: CASSEERRAEAFF.

J is TRBJ1-4 and V is TRBV5-5; the D gene is possibly TRBD1 (6 bases). The CDR3 covers 16 residues. Germline CDR1 reads SGHKS; CDR2 reads YYEKEE (reference sequence). V shed 4 bases and J shed 0 bases, with 13 bases lying between them. The CDR3 DNA reads TGTGCCAGCAGCCTTCGACAGGCGGCAACTAATGAAAAACTGTTTTTT. This sequence encodes CASSLRQAATNEKLFF.

The rearrangement joins TRBV28 to TRBJ2-2; maybe TRBD1 (6 bases). Germline CDR1 reads MDHEN; CDR2 reads SYDVKM. CDR3 length equals 17 residues. V dropped 2 bases and J dropped 5 bases, with 18 bases sitting between them. The DNA for the CDR3 is TGTGCCAGCAGTTTACGTCTTCTTACAGGGCGAACCGGGGAGCTGTTTTTT. It is translated as CASSLRLLTGRTGELFF.

The chain links TRBV19 to TRBJ1-5; TRBD1 is a possible D gene (6 bases). In germline, CDR1 is LNHDA, CDR2 SQIVND (reference sequence). The CDR3 covers 15 residues. Trimming took off 7 bases at V and 0 bases at J, with 13 bases between the two ends. The CDR3: CASMRGHFSNQPQHF. The CDR3 bases are TGTGCCAGTATGCGGGGGCATTTTAGCAATCAGCCCCAGCATTTT.

The V and J genes are TRBV4-3 and TRBJ1-2, with D possibly matching TRBD1 (6 bases). Germline loops: CDR1 LGHNA, CDR2 YSLEER. The CDR3 has 15 amino acids. The ends were cut back, 2 bases at V and 1 base at J, with 11 bases in the middle. Written as DNA, the CDR3 is TGCGCCAGCAGCCAACAGGGGACCTTTAACTATGGCTACACCTTC. Translated, it gives CASSQQGTFNYGYTF.

The V gene is TRBV6-5, the J gene TRBJ1-2; no reliable D call. This CDR3 spans 14 amino acids. Trimming stripped 6 bases from V and 4 bases from J, with 15 bases between. Germline CDR1 reads MNHEY; CDR2 reads SVGAGI. CDR3: CASRPPVGGYGYTF. CDR3 DNA: TGTGCCAGCAGACCCCCCGTGGGAGGCTATGGCTACACCTTC.

The V gene is TRBV19, the J gene TRBJ2-1, with 9 bases lining up with TRBD2. V was clipped by 3 bases and J by 3 bases; unmatched bases: 6. CDR3 size: 16 residues. In germline, CDR1 is LNHDA, CDR2 SQIVND (reference sequence). CDR3 sequence: CASSIRPSGDYNEQFF. Here the CDR3 DNA reads TGTGCCAGTAGTATCAGGCCTAGCGGGGACTACAATGAGCAGTTCTTC.

The sample holds one count of this clone. The chain carries TRBV28 and TRBJ1-3; D not resolved. The germline V and J ends were trimmed by 6 bases and 8 bases, with 17 bases remaining between them. The CDR3 is 14 amino acids. CDR1 and CDR2 (germline): MDHEN, SYDVKM. CDR3 DNA: TGTGCCAGCAGGGTCGGGGATGAAGCGGACACCATATATTTT. Its protein product is CASRVGDEADTIYF.

The rearrangement uses TRBV10-3 and TRBJ1-6, with TRBD1 matching over 8 bases. V trimming: 0 bases; J trimming: 7 bases; junction bases outside the gene matches: 5. Germline V CDR1 and CDR2: ENHRY, SYGVKD. The CDR3 runs to 16 residues. CDR3 in amino acids: CAISESAQGANSPLHF. The CDR3 DNA is TGTGCCATCAGTGAGTCGGCGCAGGGGGCCAATTCACCCCTCCACTTT.

For the CDR3, the DNA is TGCGCCAGCAGTGAGCACCAGGGAATCTACTACGAGCAGTACTTC. This encodes CASSEHQGIYYEQYF. This chain uses TRBV10-2 with TRBJ2-7, with D possibly being TRBD1 (5 bases). Trimming cost V 2 bases and J 3 bases, with 14 bases left between them. Germline assignment: CDR1 WSHSY and CDR2 SAAADI. This CDR3 contains 15 residues.

V is TRBV27 and J is TRBJ1-1, with D perhaps matching TRBD1 (5 bases). The V gene's germline CDR1 is MNHEY and CDR2 SMNVEV (reference sequence). CDR3 length: 11 residues. V gave up 8 bases and J gave up 7 bases, with 11 bases separating them. DNA for the CDR3: TGTGCCAGCCTTGGGGCCGTTGAAGCTTTCTTT. Encoded protein: CASLGAVEAFF.

The CDR3 is CASSGVQETQYF. CDR3 DNA: TGTGCCAGCAGTGGCGTTCAAGAGACCCAGTACTTC. The chain employs TRBV25-1 and TRBJ2-5; no firm D call. Looked up from germline, CDR1 is MGHDK and CDR2 is SYGVNS. The V end was cut by 4 bases, the J end by 2 bases, with 5 bases between. The CDR3 consists of 12 residues.

This chain joins TRBV10-3 and TRBJ1-2; weak D call: TRBD1 (5 bases). V lost 10 bases to trimming and J lost 7 bases, with 31 bases between them. CDR3 length equals 17 residues. CDR1 is ENHRY and CDR2 is SYGVKD in the germline V gene. CDR3 nucleotides: TGTGCCACCCACGTCACGGGGGATAAAACTTCTAGCCTTGGCTACACCTTC. Translation gives CATHVTGDKTSSLGYTF.

This sequence joins TRBV4-3 and TRBJ1-1; the D is unclear. Per germline, CDR1 LGHNA and CDR2 YSLEER. V was trimmed by 0 bases and J by 5 bases, leaving 7 bases between them. CDR3 length: 13 residues. This CDR3 is CASSQDASTEAFF. In nucleotides, the CDR3 is TGCGCCAGCAGCCAAGATGCCAGTACTGAAGCTTTCTTT.

V gene TRBV29-1 combines with J gene TRBJ1-1; D is possibly TRBD1 (5 bases). Germline-derived CDR1 and CDR2 are SQVTM and ANQGSEA. The V end was cut by 4 bases, the J end by 1 base, with 10 bases between. The CDR3 runs 13 residues. In nucleotides, the CDR3 is TGCAGCGTTGTTGGGGCGAAGAACACTGAAGCTTTCTTT. Residues: CSVVGAKNTEAFF.

This clone was seen once. The gene calls are TRBV10-1 and TRBJ1-4, with D perhaps matching TRBD1 (5 bases). Trimming pared 3 bases from V and 7 bases from J, leaving 12 bases between. Per germline, CDR1 WNHNN and CDR2 SYGVQD (reference sequence). The CDR3 totals 14 residues. The CDR3 protein is CASSEGREGEKLFF. As DNA, the CDR3 is TGCGCCAGCAGTGAAGGCAGGGAAGGTGAAAAACTGTTTTTT.

The genes are TRBV19 and TRBJ1-1; D is unclear. V was trimmed by 6 bases and J by 1 base, leaving 24 bases between them. CDR1 is LNHDA, CDR2 SQIVND, per germline (reference sequence). The CDR3 sequence is 18 residues long. DNA for the CDR3: TGTGCCAGTAGGGGAGAGGGTCCGTTTTTGGCTCGGAACACTGAAGCTTTCTTT. Amino acid sequence: CASRGEGPFLARNTEAFF.

V usage is TRBV7-8 and J usage is TRBJ1-3; D is perhaps TRBD1 (6 bases). Trimming took off 1 base at V and 8 bases at J, with 15 bases between the two ends. From germline, CDR1 is SGHVS and CDR2 FQNEAQ. This CDR3 comprises 15 residues. The chain's CDR3 is CASSLETGLDDTIYF. The CDR3 coding sequence is TGTGCCAGCAGCTTAGAAACAGGGCTGGACGACACCATATATTTT.

The chain has TRBV7-2 and TRBJ1-1; unclear D gene. The V gene lost 5 bases and the J gene lost 7 bases, with 17 bases spanning the gap. This CDR3 has 14 amino acids. Germline CDR1 SGHTA, CDR2 FQGNSA. CDR3 bases: TGTGCCAGCAGCCGGGGTGCCCCGGCACTTGAAGCTTTCTTT. As protein: CASSRGAPALEAFF. Based on the CDR3 plus reference TRBV7-2 and TRBJ1-1, the full variable domain is GAGVSQSPSNKVTEKGKDVELRCDPISGHTALYWYRQSLGQGLEFLIYFQGNSAPDKSGLPSDRFSAERTGGSVSTLTIQRTQQEDSAVYLCASSRGAPALEAFFGQGTRLTVV.

V and J are TRBV5-1 and TRBJ1-2; 10 bases agree with TRBD1. Germline CDR1 is SGHRS and CDR2 is YFSETQ. Losses at the gene ends were 4 bases for V and 4 bases for J; bases not matched to a gene: 10. The CDR3 consists of 16 residues. CDR3 sequence reads: CASSGSLGQGGYGYTF. CDR3 nucleotides: TGCGCCAGCAGCGGGAGCCTAGGACAGGGGGGCTATGGCTACACCTTC.

The rearrangement uses TRBV4-1 and TRBJ2-1; the D is unclear. CDR1 is MGHRA, CDR2 YSYEKL, per germline. Trimming removed 0 bases at V and 4 bases at J, with 7 bases between. The CDR3 is 14 amino acids. CDR3 sequence: CASSQETVYNEQFF. The CDR3 DNA sequence: TGCGCCAGCAGCCAAGAAACAGTATACAATGAGCAGTTCTTC.

The chain joins TRBV6-6 to TRBJ2-3, with TRBD1 identical over 9 bases. V lost 8 bases and J lost 5; bases outside the gene matches: 5. The CDR3 covers 13 residues. Germline V gives CDR1 MNHNY, CDR2 SVGAGI (reference sequence). The CDR3 DNA reads as TGTGCCAGCCGAACAGGGGGCGAAGATACGCAGTATTTT. Protein: CASRTGGEDTQYF.

The chain is built from TRBV11-2 and TRBJ1-4, with TRBD1 matching 7 bases. Looked up from germline, CDR1 is SGHAT and CDR2 is FQNNGV. V dropped 1 base and J dropped 4; count of bases not matched to a gene: 3. The CDR3 has 15 residues. DNA of the CDR3: TGTGCCAGCAGCTTAGCGGGGACAGTTAATGAAAAACTGTTTTTT. It encodes CASSLAGTVNEKLFF. The full variable domain, its missing parts supplied by reference TRBV11-2 and TRBJ1-4, is EAGVAQSPRYKIIEKRQSVAFWCNPISGHATLYWYQQILGQGPKLLIQFQNNGVVDDSQLPKDRFSAERLKGVDSTLKIQPAKLEDSAVYLCASSLAGTVNEKLFFGSGTQLSVL.

The V gene is TRBV7-8, the J gene TRBJ2-7, with 8 bases aligning to TRBD1. The CDR3 sequence is 15 residues long. V lost 1 base, J lost 4 bases, and 6 bases stayed unmatched. The germline CDR1 and CDR2 sequences are SGHVS and FQNEAQ. The CDR3 loop reads CASSLGIDRGYEQYV. The CDR3 DNA is TGTGCCAGCAGCTTAGGCATTGACAGGGGTTACGAGCAGTACGTC.

V is TRBV5-1 and J is TRBJ1-2; D is uncertain. The CDR3 sequence is 15 residues long. Germline V CDR1 and CDR2: SGHRS, YFSETQ. V gave up 2 bases and J gave up 1 base, with 12 bases separating them. CDR3 sequence (DNA): TGCGCCAGCAGCTTAGCTAGGCTCGATAACTATGGCTACACCTTC. This translates into CASSLARLDNYGYTF.

The chain has TRBV5-1 and TRBJ2-3; a weak D match, TRBD2 (6 bases). This CDR3 spans 14 amino acids. Trimming removed 2 bases at V and 5 bases at J, with 12 bases between. Germline V gene data show CDR1 as SGHRS and CDR2 as YFSETQ. The DNA for the CDR3 is TGCGCCAGCAGCTTTCGAGGGGAGGAAGATACGCAGTATTTT. Its protein is CASSFRGEEDTQYF.